Presented here are 17 T cell receptor beta chains from one specimen sequenced in a study of technical replicates of blood from a few donors. Produced via immunoSEQ multiplex PCR; TCRdb's table is partial and in-frame only. Here the sample spans about 82,000 clones, just over 95% being singletons. Sequencing input: T cells isolated from PBMCs. All receptors come from a human donor in good health.

The chain couples TRBV10-2 to TRBJ1-2, with D perhaps TRBD1 (5 bases). This CDR3 is built from 15 residues. V was shortened by 3 bases and J by 0 bases, with 11 bases between the two germline ends. CDR1 WSHSY and CDR2 SAAADI come from the germline V gene. The CDR3 DNA follows: TGCGCCAGCAGTGATAGGGGTGGCACTAACTATGGCTACACCTTC. Amino acids: CASSDRGGTNYGYTF.

The rearrangement uses TRBV4-2 and TRBJ2-1, with 8 bases lining up with TRBD1. Germline V gene lookup returns CDR1 LGHNA and CDR2 YNFKEQ. The CDR3 is 18 amino acids. Unmatched junction bases numbered 13, after V lost 2 bases and J lost 4 bases. For the CDR3, the DNA is TGTGCCAGCAGCCAACTAGAGACAGGGGCATATAAGTACAATGAGCAGTTCTTC. It yields the protein CASSQLETGAYKYNEQFF.

The chain combines TRBV5-1 with TRBJ2-1; D possibly corresponds to TRBD2 (5 bases). Germline V gene data show CDR1 as SGHRS and CDR2 as YFSETQ. Between the trimmed V and J ends, which lost 1 base and 4 bases, there was a span of 15 bases. The CDR3 spans 16 residues. The CDR3 DNA reads as TGCGCCAGCAGCTTGTCTCCAGCGGAGAAATACAATGAGCAGTTCTTC. It translates to CASSLSPAEKYNEQFF.

The chain links TRBV14 to TRBJ2-5; TRBD2 might be the D (6 bases). The CDR3 is 13 amino acids. Looked up from germline, CDR1 is SGHDN and CDR2 is FVKESK. Trimming took 2 bases from V and 4 from J, leaving 8 bases between them. The CDR3: CASSQMGGETQYF. The CDR3 nucleotides read TGTGCCAGCAGCCAAATGGGGGGAGAGACCCAGTACTTC.

The V gene is TRBV11-3, the J gene TRBJ2-3; D unclear. The V gene's germline CDR1 is SGHNT and CDR2 YENEEA. V was trimmed by 5 bases and J by 5 bases, leaving 11 bases between them. The CDR3 has 13 residues. The DNA of the CDR3 is TGTGCCAGCAGCAGCCTCCTCGGAGATACGCAGTATTTT. It codes for CASSSLLGDTQYF.

This clone was picked up one time. The chain joins TRBV5-4 to TRBJ2-2, with 10 bases lining up with TRBD1. Germline V CDR1 and CDR2: SGHNT, YYREEE (reference sequence). After removal of 3 bases from V and 6 bases from J, the junction contained 5 bases not matched to a gene. The CDR3 is 15 amino acids. The CDR3, as DNA: TGTGCCAGCAGCTCCGGGACAGGGGTTCCCGGGGAGCTGTTTTTT. It codes for CASSSGTGVPGELFF.

The V and J genes are TRBV10-2 and TRBJ2-3; TRBD2 aligns across 15 bases. Germline CDR1 WSHSY, CDR2 SAAADI. The V and J ends lost 2 bases and 10 bases, in that order; junction bases with no gene match: 1. The CDR3 is 14 amino acids. CDR3 sequence (DNA): TGCGCCAGCAGTGAGGGACTAGCGGGAGGGTCGCAGTATTTT. Encoded protein: CASSEGLAGGSQYF.

The gene calls are TRBV27 and TRBJ2-3, with 10 bases identical to TRBD1. There are 14 residues in the CDR3. CDR1 and CDR2 from the germline V gene are MNHEY and SMNVEV (reference sequence). The junction had 6 bases not matched to a gene; V was cut back by 7 bases and J by 5 bases. The CDR3 is CASNIWTGGDTQYF. The CDR3 DNA follows: TGTGCCAGCAATATCTGGACAGGGGGAGATACGCAGTATTTT.

The V gene is TRBV11-2, the J gene TRBJ2-7; 8 bases are shared with TRBD2. This CDR3 spans 18 amino acids. CDR1 SGHAT and CDR2 FQNNGV come from the germline V gene. V lost 1 base, J lost 0 bases, and 11 bases stayed unmatched. The CDR3 sequence: CASSLGTSSHRDSYEQYF. The CDR3 coding sequence is TGTGCCAGCAGCTTAGGGACTAGCTCCCATAGGGACTCCTACGAGCAGTACTTC.

The genes are TRBV7-9 and TRBJ2-1; 8 nucleotides line up with TRBD2. The CDR3 runs to 18 residues. Germline values: CDR1 SEHNR, CDR2 FQNEAQ (reference sequence). V lost 1 base to trimming and J lost 7 bases; unmatched junction nucleotides: 15. CDR3 sequence reads: CASSLGAGVVSGWNEQFF. The CDR3 region has the DNA TGTGCCAGCAGCTTAGGAGCGGGAGTGGTTTCGGGATGGAATGAGCAGTTCTTC.

The table lists this clone with a count of one. The chain employs TRBV6-5 and TRBJ2-5; 10 bases agree with TRBD1. After removal of 7 bases from V and 1 base from J, the junction contained 6 bases not matched to a gene. This CDR3 contains 15 residues. Germline CDR1 reads MNHEY; CDR2 reads SVGAGI. CDR3 nucleotide sequence: TGTGCCAGCACCGGACAGGGGGGAGTCCAAGAGACCCAGTACTTC. This encodes CASTGQGGVQETQYF.

This sequence joins TRBV27 and TRBJ2-7, with 7 positions matching TRBD2. The CDR3 extends over 15 amino acids. Germline assignment: CDR1 MNHEY and CDR2 SMNVEV (reference sequence). The junction had 8 bases not matched to a gene; V was cut back by 3 bases and J by 3 bases. For the CDR3, the DNA is TGTGCCAGCAGTTTTGGTGGGAGGGGCCTCTACGAGCAGTACTTC. Residues: CASSFGGRGLYEQYF.

The CDR3 sequence: CASSYPGQGAEKLFF. CDR3 bases: TGTGCCAGCAGTTACCCGGGACAGGGAGCTGAAAAACTGTTTTTT. This chain connects TRBV6-6 to TRBJ1-4; 9 positions agree with TRBD1. Per germline, CDR1 MNHNY and CDR2 SVGAGI (reference sequence). The CDR3 runs 15 residues. After removal of 2 bases from V and 7 bases from J, the junction contained 5 bases not matched to a gene.

V is TRBV19 and J is TRBJ1-1, with D maybe TRBD1 (6 bases). Germline V gives CDR1 LNHDA, CDR2 SQIVND (reference sequence). The CDR3 contains 16 residues. V was cut by 7 bases and J by 1 base, with 19 bases left in between. CDR3 bases: TGTGCCAGTACCTCGGGAGGGGGAAGGAGGAACACTGAAGCTTTCTTT. It encodes CASTSGGGRRNTEAFF.

J is TRBJ2-5 and V is TRBV6-5; D is unclear. The germline V and J ends were trimmed by 2 bases and 3 bases, with 16 bases remaining between them. This CDR3 has 16 residues. The germline CDR1 and CDR2 sequences are MNHEY and SVGAGI. Here the CDR3 reads CASSYGRLRYEETQYF. CDR3 DNA: TGTGCCAGCAGTTACGGTCGGTTACGCTATGAAGAGACCCAGTACTTC.

The gene calls are TRBV30 and TRBJ1-2; D is possibly TRBD1 (5 bases). This CDR3 is built from 14 residues. Between the trimmed V and J ends, which lost 0 bases and 10 bases, there was a span of 18 bases. The germline gives CDR1 GTSNPN, CDR2 SVGIG (reference sequence). CDR3 bases: TGTGCCTGGAGTGTACAGGCTCGGCGCAGGGTCTACACCTTC. Residues: CAWSVQARRRVYTF.

Regarding this clone: One junction end does not reproduce the germline sequence, and a read error may be involved. The chain couples TRBV30 to TRBJ2-7; no firm D call. CDR3 size: 11 residues. Germline-derived CDR1 and CDR2 are GTSNPN and SVGIG (reference sequence). DNA of the CDR3: TGTGCCTGGAGTGTAAGTCCCGAGCGGTACTTC. This codes for CAWSVSPERYF.